A single sample is the source of the 18 T cell receptor beta chains below, sequenced in a study of prognosis after radiotherapy for stage I lung cancer. Multiplex PCR in two rounds served to amplify TCR beta CDR3 from genomic DNA. Amplification in first-round PCR relied on primers specific to each TRBV and TRBJ gene. TCRdb redid the calling of the multiplex PCR reads with MiXCR, one entry per CDR3 protein. The sample carries some 23,000 distinct CDR3 sequences, about two fifths recorded once. Here the sequenced sample was PBMCs, taken before or after stereotactic body radiation therapy (not recorded which). The receptors come from a donor aged 50 or older with non-small cell lung cancer.

The CDR3 spells CASSPVSRTSGRDEQYF. The CDR3 coding sequence is TGCGCCAGCAGCCCCGTGAGTCGGACTAGCGGGAGAGACGAGCAGTACTTC. This chain connects TRBV5-1 to TRBJ2-7, with 13 nucleotides matching TRBD2. Germline CDR1 is SGHRS and CDR2 is YFSETQ. V shed 4 bases, J shed 5 bases, and the junction held 12 bases outside the gene matches. CDR3 length equals 17 residues.

This clonotype was counted many times. V is TRBV4-2 and J is TRBJ2-7; tentative D call: TRBD1 (5 bases). V was trimmed by 0 bases and J by 6 bases, leaving 12 bases between them. The V gene's germline CDR1 is LGHNA and CDR2 YNFKEQ. The CDR3 length is 14 residues. CDR3: CASSQEIGATEQYF. The DNA for the CDR3 is TGTGCCAGCAGCCAAGAAATTGGGGCGACCGAGCAGTACTTC.

This clonotype came up many times. The CDR3 DNA reads as TGTGCCAGCAGTTACGAGCTCCGCGTGGGTCCAATGAACACTGAAGCTTTCTTT. This codes for CASSYELRVGPMNTEAFF. The V and J genes are TRBV6-5 and TRBJ1-1; D ambiguous. The germline V and J ends were trimmed by 2 bases and 0 bases, with 19 bases remaining between them. The CDR3 is 18 amino acids. Germline-derived CDR1 and CDR2 are MNHEY and SVGAGI.

This clonotype was found many times. V gene TRBV18 combines with J gene TRBJ2-3, with 10 bases aligning to TRBD2. This CDR3 region has 16 residues. V was pared by 3 bases and J by 6 bases, with 9 bases of the junction left unmatched. Germline CDR1 is KGHSH and CDR2 is LQKENI. As DNA, the CDR3 is TGTGCCAGCTCACCGAAACTAGCGGGGAGGGAGGATACGCAGTATTTT. This encodes CASSPKLAGREDTQYF.

Turning to this clonotype: With a far larger clone one base away, a read error is the likely cause. This chain joins TRBV6-4 and TRBJ1-2, with 8 bases lining up with TRBD1. Trimming cost V 6 bases and J 3 bases; bases outside gene matches: 6. The CDR3 consists of 14 residues. CDR1 and CDR2 (germline): MRHNA, SNTAGT. CDR3 bases: TGTGCCAGCAGAGACAGGGGCGTACACTATGGCTACACCTTC. Translation gives CASRDRGVHYGYTF.

The V and J genes are TRBV5-1 and TRBJ1-1; D remains ambiguous. Trimming stripped 4 bases from V and 0 bases from J, with 16 bases between. The CDR3 runs to 16 residues. Germline V CDR1 and CDR2: SGHRS, YFSETQ. The CDR3 loop reads CASSLFTVRMNTEAFF. CDR3 nucleotides: TGCGCCAGCAGCCTTTTTACAGTGCGCATGAACACTGAAGCTTTCTTT. The whole variable domain, filled in from reference TRBV5-1 and TRBJ1-1, reads KAGVTQTPRYLIKTRGQQVTLSCSPISGHRSVSWYQQTPGQGLQFLFEYFSETQRNKGNFPGRFSGRQFSNSRSEMNVSTLELGDSALYLCASSLFTVRMNTEAFFGQGTRLTVV.

In this sample, this clonotype is medium-sized. The chain has TRBV5-1 and TRBJ1-3; tentatively, D is TRBD1 (5 bases). Deletions cut 2 bases from V and 12 bases from J, with 15 bases between. Germline lookup yields CDR1 SGHRS and CDR2 YFSETQ. The CDR3 covers 13 residues. CDR3 DNA: TGCGCCAGCAGCTTAAGTTCCACTGGGGGCATATATTTT. It specifies CASSLSSTGGIYF.

This clonotype has a count of ten or more. The V gene is TRBV24-1, the J gene TRBJ2-2; 9 bases align to TRBD1. Germline lookup yields CDR1 KGHDR and CDR2 SFDVKD. The CDR3 consists of 16 residues. The trim removed 10 bases at V and 5 bases at J, leaving 13 bases unmatched. The CDR3 sequence: CATLYRDRVWTGELFF. As DNA, the CDR3 is TGTGCCACTTTATACCGGGACAGGGTATGGACCGGGGAGCTGTTTTTT.

Points on this clonotype: Relative to the germline gene, one junction end is altered; a read error may explain this. V gene TRBV18 combines with J gene TRBJ2-3; 9 nucleotides align to TRBD2. Germline V lookup: CDR1 KGHSH, CDR2 LQKENI. The CDR3 runs to 18 residues. CDR3 region: CASSPLDFSGRRTDTRYF. The CDR3 DNA reads TGTGCCAGCTCACCACTAGACTTTAGCGGGAGACGGACAGATACGCGGTATTTT. The full variable domain, completed using reference TRBV18 and TRBJ2-3, is NAGVMQNPRHLVRRRGQEARLRCSPMKGHSHVYWYRQLPEEGLKFMVYLQKENIIDESGMPKERFSAEFPKEGPSILRIQQVVRGDSAAYFCASSPLDFSGRRTDTRYFGPGTRLTVL.

For this clonotype: As the CDR3 is not closed by the conserved phenylalanine or tryptophan, this likely results from a read error. The DNA is omitted, as the CDR3 cannot be located on it reliably, and the CDR3 follows TCRdb's listing. The chain links TRBV6-1 to TRBJ1-1; TRBD1 was called by the table and not checked on the DNA. CDR1 and CDR2 (germline): MNHNS, SASEGT. The CDR3 has 16 residues if both end residues are counted. The CDR3 sequence: CASSEVPGFLNTEPFS.

V gene TRBV29-1 combines with J gene TRBJ1-2; a possible D gene is TRBD1 (5 bases). CDR1 and CDR2 (germline): SQVTM, ANQGSEA. Trimming removed 0 bases at V and 8 bases at J, with 10 bases between. The CDR3 covers 12 residues. CDR3 residues: CSVEDIWDGYTF. CDR3 nucleotide sequence: TGCAGCGTTGAAGATATTTGGGACGGCTACACCTTC.

Remarks on this clonotype: Just one base apart from a much larger clone, this may be a read error. The chain carries TRBV7-2 and TRBJ2-1; 10 bases line up with TRBD1. This CDR3 is built from 16 residues. Trimming at V came to 6 bases and at J to 5 bases, leaving 10 bases not matched to a gene. Germline CDR1 reads SGHTA; CDR2 reads FQGNSA. The CDR3 reads CASRSYGTGANNEQFF. As DNA, the CDR3 is TGTGCCAGCAGATCCTACGGGACAGGGGCTAACAATGAGCAGTTCTTC.

This clonotype was seen ten or more times. The gene calls are TRBV4-2 and TRBJ2-1, with D unresolved. V gave up 4 bases and J gave up 6 bases, with 13 bases separating them. Per germline, CDR1 LGHNA and CDR2 YNFKEQ. The CDR3 runs 14 residues. The CDR3 spells CASSLGDASNEQFF. The CDR3, as DNA: TGTGCCAGCAGCCTTGGCGACGCATCCAATGAGCAGTTCTTC.

As regards this clonotype: One end of the junction is discordant with germline, which a read error may explain. The rearrangement links TRBV6-2 or TRBV6-3 to TRBJ2-2; D is undetermined. Germline CDR1 MNHEY, CDR2 SVGEGT. The CDR3 is made up of 15 amino acids. The CDR3 spells CASSWIGTVTVELFF. The CDR3 DNA sequence: TGTGCCAGCAGTTGGATCGGTACAGTCACCGTGGAGCTGTTTTTT.

This chain uses TRBV6-4 with TRBJ1-6, with D unclear. Trimming cost V 2 bases and J 5 bases, with 7 bases left between them. This CDR3 has 14 amino acids. Per the germline V gene, CDR1 is MRHNA and CDR2 is SNTAGT. CDR3 sequence reads: CASSDGGDNSPLHF. The CDR3 region has the DNA TGTGCCAGCAGTGACGGAGGAGATAATTCACCCCTCCACTTT.

Comment on this clonotype: The likely explanation is a read error, given a far larger clone one base away. The V gene is TRBV3-1, the J gene TRBJ2-1, with D uncertain. The CDR3 runs 15 residues. Germline CDR1 is LGHDT and CDR2 is YNNKEL (reference sequence). V lost 4 bases and J 10 bases, leaving 20 bases between the germline ends. The CDR3 protein is CASSPSVVYSYEQFF. DNA of the CDR3: TGTGCCAGCAGCCCCTCGGTCGTGTATTCCTACGAGCAGTTCTTC.

V gene TRBV20-1 combines with J gene TRBJ2-1, with 12 nucleotides matching TRBD2. From germline, CDR1 is DFQATT and CDR2 SNEGSKA (reference sequence). V lost 0 bases and J lost 4; bases outside the gene matches: 7. This CDR3 has 17 residues. The CDR3 here is CSARDRTSGRLYNEQFF. The CDR3 DNA reads as TGCAGTGCTAGAGATCGTACTAGCGGGAGGCTATACAATGAGCAGTTCTTC.

J is TRBJ2-1 and V is TRBV5-1; 7 positions agree with TRBD2. Germline V CDR1 and CDR2: SGHRS, YFSETQ. This CDR3 is built from 15 residues. With V trimmed by 5 bases and J by 0 bases, 5 bases remained unmatched. The DNA of the CDR3 is TGCGCCAGCAGACCGAGCGGGGTCTCCTACAATGAGCAGTTCTTC. It yields the protein CASRPSGVSYNEQFF.